The clone carrying this T cell receptor beta chain was seen once. Its antigen is as yet unknown. Clones were sequenced by immunoSEQ multiplex PCR, and TCRdb holds only the in-frame ones, with some missing. The table lists about 120,000 clones, around 90% of them singletons, with 2.5% to 3% in the top ten. This sample is drawn from a study of T cell responses to AZD1222 COVID-19 vaccine. Study-level points and caveats: Only five to seven individuals given AZD1222 were seropositive at baseline. Breadth and depth of Spike-specific TCRs rose after two AZD1222 doses. Vaccine-associated CD4 TCRs ranged over spike, dominating at 160-218 and 743-854. Close to half of spike-specific TCRs reportedly recognize unmutated variant regions.

The clonotype comes from an adult who received the AZD1222 COVID-19 vaccine. This specimen consisted of peripheral blood, obtained 28 days after the second AZD1222 dose.

CDR3 DNA: TGTGCCACCAGCAGTCAGCCCAGGGGGAGTCAGCCCCAGCATTTT. It yields the protein CATSSQPRGSQPQHF. The chain recombines TRBV15 with TRBJ1-5, with 7 nucleotides matching TRBD1. CDR3 length equals 15 residues. Germline CDR1 LNHNV, CDR2 YYDKDF (reference sequence). The junction had 8 bases not matched to a gene; V was cut back by 3 bases and J by 6 bases.